The subject of this entry is one T cell receptor beta chain. What it binds is not known. Read data end 3 residues before the CDR3 end; the end is taken from the germline J gene. The data belong to a study of Tregs in tolerant kidney transplant recipients. Findings and limits, study-wide: The most relevant donor-specific Treg TCRbeta repertoire apparently came from expansion with activated donor B cells. In tolerant patients, donor-specific Tregs outgrew total Tregs, suggesting antigen-driven expansion.

Recipient PBMCs carried a CFSE label and met irradiated graft donor PBMCs for 6 days before FACS sorting. The CDR3 has 16 residues. Trimming pared 6 bases from V and 5 bases from J, leaving 23 bases between. The assay was immunoSEQ multiplex PCR, and TCRdb's table has in-frame clones only and misses some. The listing records 3,000 or so clones. Source: CD8+ T cells from blood cultured with allogeneic cells, taken before the transplant. This chain joins TRBV12-3 or TRBV12-4 and TRBJ2-7; D is possibly TRBD1 (5 bases). This receptor was obtained from a human patient who received a combined kidney and bone marrow transplant. The CDR3: CASSNTPLDQGNEQYF. The sequenced part of the CDR3 DNA is TGTGCCAGCAGCAATACCCCCTTGGATCAGGGCAACGAG.